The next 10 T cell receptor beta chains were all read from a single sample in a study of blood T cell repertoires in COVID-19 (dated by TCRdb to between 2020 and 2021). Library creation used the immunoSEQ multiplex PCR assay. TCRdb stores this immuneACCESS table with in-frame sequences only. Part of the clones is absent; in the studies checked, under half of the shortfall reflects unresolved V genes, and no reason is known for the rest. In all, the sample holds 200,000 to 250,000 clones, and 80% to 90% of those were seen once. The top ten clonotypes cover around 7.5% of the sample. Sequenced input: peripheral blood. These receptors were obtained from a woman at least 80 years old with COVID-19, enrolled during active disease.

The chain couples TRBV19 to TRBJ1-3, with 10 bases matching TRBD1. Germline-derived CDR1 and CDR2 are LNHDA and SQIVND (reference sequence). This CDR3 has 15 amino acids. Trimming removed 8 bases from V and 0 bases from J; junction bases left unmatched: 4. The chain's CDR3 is CASRTGGVSGNTIYF. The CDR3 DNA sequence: TGTGCCAGTCGGACAGGGGGAGTCTCTGGAAACACCATATATTTT.

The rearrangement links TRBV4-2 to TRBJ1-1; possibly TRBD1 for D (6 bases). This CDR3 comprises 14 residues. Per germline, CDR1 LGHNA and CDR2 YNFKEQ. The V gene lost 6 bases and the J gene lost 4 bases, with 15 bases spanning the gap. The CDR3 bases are TGTGCCAGCAGTCCGCCGACAGGCCTCACTGAAGCTTTCTTT. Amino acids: CASSPPTGLTEAFF.

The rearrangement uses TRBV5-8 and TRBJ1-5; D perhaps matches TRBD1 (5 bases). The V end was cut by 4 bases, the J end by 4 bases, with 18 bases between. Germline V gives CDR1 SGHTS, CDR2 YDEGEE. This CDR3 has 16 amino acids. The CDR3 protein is CASSPMLGVGNQPQHF. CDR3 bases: TGTGCCAGCAGCCCTATGTTAGGGGTTGGGAATCAGCCCCAGCATTTT.

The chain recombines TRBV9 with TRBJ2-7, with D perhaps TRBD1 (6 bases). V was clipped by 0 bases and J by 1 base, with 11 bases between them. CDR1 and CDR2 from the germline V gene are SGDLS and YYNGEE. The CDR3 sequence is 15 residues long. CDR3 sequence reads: CASSVGPGTSYEQYF. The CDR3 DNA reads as TGTGCCAGCAGCGTAGGCCCGGGGACATCCTACGAGCAGTACTTC.

The CDR3 sequence: CASSPPSGLEAFF. The CDR3 DNA reads as TGTGCCAGCAGCCCACCCTCCGGTCTTGAAGCTTTCTTT. This chain links TRBV7-9 with TRBJ1-1; no definite D call. Germline CDR1 is SEHNR and CDR2 is FQNEAQ (reference sequence). There are 13 residues in the CDR3. V was shortened by 5 bases and J by 7 bases, with 14 bases between the two germline ends.

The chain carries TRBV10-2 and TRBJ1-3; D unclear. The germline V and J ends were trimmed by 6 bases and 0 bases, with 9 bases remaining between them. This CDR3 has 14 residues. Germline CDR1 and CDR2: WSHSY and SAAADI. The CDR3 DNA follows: TGCGCCAGCAGAGATAGGAGCTCTGGAAACACCATATATTTT. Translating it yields CASRDRSSGNTIYF.

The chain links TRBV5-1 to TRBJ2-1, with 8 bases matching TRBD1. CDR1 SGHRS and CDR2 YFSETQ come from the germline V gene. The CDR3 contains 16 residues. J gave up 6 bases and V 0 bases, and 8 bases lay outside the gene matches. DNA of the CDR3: TGCGCCAGCAGCTTGGGGTCCGGGACAGGTGTCAATGAGCAGTTCTTC. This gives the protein CASSLGSGTGVNEQFF.

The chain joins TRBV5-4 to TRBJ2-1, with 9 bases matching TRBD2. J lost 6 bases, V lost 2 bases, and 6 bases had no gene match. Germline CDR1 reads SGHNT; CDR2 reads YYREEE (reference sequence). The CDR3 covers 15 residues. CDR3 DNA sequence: TGTGCCAGCAGCTTCGGGACTAGCTTGCCCAATGAGCAGTTCTTC. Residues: CASSFGTSLPNEQFF.

CDR3 sequence (DNA): TGTGCCAGCAGCCAACAGGGGGCGGCTAATGAAAAACTGTTTTTT. Protein: CASSQQGAANEKLFF. The chain combines TRBV28 with TRBJ1-4, with 9 nucleotides matching TRBD1. The CDR3 sequence is 15 residues long. CDR1 and CDR2 (germline): MDHEN, SYDVKM. V lost 6 bases to trimming and J lost 3 bases; unmatched junction nucleotides: 5. Looking up the rest from reference TRBV28 and TRBJ1-4 gives the full variable domain: DVKVTQSSRYLVKRTGEKVFLECVQDMDHENMFWYRQDPGLGLRLIYFSYDVKMKEKGDIPEGYSVSREKKERFSLILESASTNQTSMYLCASSQQGAANEKLFFGSGTQLSVL.

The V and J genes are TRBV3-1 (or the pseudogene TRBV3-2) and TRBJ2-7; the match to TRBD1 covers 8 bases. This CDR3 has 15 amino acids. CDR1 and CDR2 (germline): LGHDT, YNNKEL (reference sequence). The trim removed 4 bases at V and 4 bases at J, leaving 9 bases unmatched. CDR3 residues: CASSPKWTGSYEQYF. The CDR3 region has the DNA TGTGCCAGCAGCCCCAAGTGGACAGGGTCATACGAGCAGTACTTC.